These T cell receptor beta chains were read from a single sample in a study of control samples from healthy donors and cancer patients. Assay: immunoSEQ multiplex PCR; the TCRdb copy retains only in-frame clones and omits some. The table includes some 130,000 clones, 85% to 95% detected once. Source material: PBMCs. Receptor source: a man over 45 with head and neck cancer. Each CDR3 is given with its conserved first and last residue. D genes are given only for firm matches. Not every row has a clone size; where given, it reads once, few, many or a size class.

j_call clone_size v_call d_call cdr3_aa cdr3_nt
TRBJ1-1 . TRBV30 . CAWSVIQGPAFF TGTGCCTGGAGTGTAATACAGGGACCAGCTTTCTTT
TRBJ2-5 . TRBV27 . CASSLLYGQETQYF TGTGCCAGCAGTTTATTGTACGGACAAGAGACCCAGTACTTC
TRBJ2-5 . TRBV7-6 . CASSLGQQETQYF TGTGCCAGCAGCTTAGGGCAGCAAGAGACCCAGTACTTC
TRBJ2-2 . TRBV27 TRBD1 CASSHRDRVVGELFF TGTGCCAGCAGTCACCGGGACAGGGTGGTCGGGGAGCTGTTTTTT
TRBJ1-1 . TRBV11-2 . CASSLFGRSGTEAFF TGTGCCAGCAGCTTATTTGGAAGAAGTGGGACTGAAGCTTTCTTT
TRBJ2-5 . TRBV11-2 TRBD1 CASSPPPLIQGQETQYF TGTGCCAGCAGCCCCCCCCCTTTAATACAGGGGCAAGAGACCCAGTACTTC
TRBJ1-4 . TRBV7-6 TRBD1 CASSRGTGMTNEKLFF TGTGCCAGCAGCCGCGGGACAGGGATGACTAATGAAAAACTGTTTTTT
TRBJ1-4 . TRBV28 . CASSFLEKLFF TGTGCCAGCAGTTTTTTGGAAAAACTGTTTTTT
TRBJ1-2 . TRBV7-9 . CASTRAGASNYGYTF TGTGCCAGCACCCGGGCGGGGGCCAGTAACTATGGCTACACCTTC
TRBJ1-1 few TRBV7-8 . CASSLALPSGQGPAFF TGTGCCAGCAGCTTGGCACTCCCATCCGGCCAGGGGCCGGCTTTCTTT
TRBJ2-7 . TRBV27 TRBD1 CASSLKGAAIYEQYF TGTGCCAGCAGCTTAAAGGGGGCCGCTATCTACGAGCAGTACTTC
TRBJ1-2 . TRBV4-3 TRBD1 CASSQEGADRRHPYGYTF TGCGCCAGCAGCCAAGAGGGGGCGGACAGGCGGCATCCCTATGGCTACACCTTC
TRBJ1-1 . TRBV19 . CASIRDGWKANTEAFF TGTGCCAGTATCCGGGACGGATGGAAAGCGAACACTGAAGCTTTCTTT
TRBJ2-1 . TRBV29-1 . CSVDGGSEQFF TGCAGCGTTGATGGAGGGTCTGAGCAGTTCTTC
TRBJ1-1 . TRBV19 . CASIPGGHVNTEAFF TGTGCCAGTATTCCAGGAGGACACGTGAACACTGAAGCTTTCTTT
TRBJ1-1 . TRBV30 TRBD1 CAWADRDRTLNTEAFF TGTGCCTGGGCTGACCGGGACAGGACATTGAACACTGAAGCTTTCTTT
TRBJ2-7 . TRBV28 TRBD2 CASSSGLAGGPREQYF TGTGCCAGCAGCTCCGGACTAGCGGGGGGGCCGAGGGAGCAGTACTTC
TRBJ2-2 . TRBV2 TRBD1 CASSTGTANTGELFF TGTGCCAGCAGTACCGGGACAGCGAACACCGGGGAGCTGTTTTTT
TRBJ2-5 . TRBV6-2/TRBV6-3 . CASSYGQKETQYF TGTGCCAGCAGTTATGGGCAGAAGGAGACCCAGTACTTC
TRBJ2-7 . TRBV2 TRBD2 CASKGTSGGAYEQYF TGTGCCAGCAAGGGGACTAGCGGGGGTGCCTACGAGCAGTACTTC
TRBJ2-1 . TRBV3-1/TRBV3-2 . CASSPPRAGAGARGEQFF TGTGCCAGCAGCCCCCCCCGGGCCGGTGCGGGCGCCCGCGGTGAGCAGTTCTTC
TRBJ1-6 . TRBV3-1/TRBV3-2 . CASSLRVFNSPLHF TGTGCCAGCAGCCTCAGGGTTTTCAATTCACCCCTCCACTTT
TRBJ2-7 once TRBV6-6 . CASSQIDRFYEQYF TGTGCCAGCAGTCAAATCGACAGGTTCTACGAGCAGTACTTC
TRBJ1-2 . TRBV13 . CASSLGGGNGYTF TGTGCCAGCAGCTTAGGGGGCGGAAATGGCTACACCTTC
TRBJ1-4 . TRBV7-8 . CASSYGGARTNEKLFF TGTGCCAGCAGCTACGGCGGGGCTCGAACTAATGAAAAACTGTTTTTT
TRBJ1-2 . TRBV29-1 TRBD1 CSVMTGRDYYGYTF TGCAGCGTGATGACAGGGCGGGATTACTATGGCTACACCTTC
TRBJ1-1 . TRBV5-1 TRBD1 CASSSDRGLRTEAFF TGCGCCAGCAGCTCCGACAGGGGGTTGCGCACTGAAGCTTTCTTT
TRBJ1-6 . TRBV3-1/TRBV3-2 . CASSHTRSSPLHF TGTGCCAGCAGCCACACCCGAAGTTCACCCCTCCACTTT
TRBJ1-4 . TRBV30 . CAWANEKLFF TGTGCCTGGGCCAATGAAAAACTGTTTTTT